These 19 T cell receptor beta chains were all obtained from the same sample, sequenced in a study of early T cells in non-severe SARS-CoV-2 infection. TCRdb re-called the 5' RACE reads with MiXCR, one entry per CDR3 protein. The table includes around 50,000 distinct CDR3 sequences, 7% to 9% detected once. Source material: whole blood. These receptors originate from an adult who was a healthcare worker with PCR-confirmed SARS-CoV-2 infection or an uninfected control (not recorded which).

This clonotype has at least ten counts. CDR3 sequence: CASSSGPAGELFF. CDR3 bases: TGTGCCAGCAGTTCAGGGCCCGCCGGGGAGCTGTTTTTT. This chain joins TRBV12-3 or TRBV12-4 and TRBJ2-2, with D tentatively TRBD1 (5 bases). The CDR3 loop spans 13 amino acids. Trimming pared 4 bases from V and 6 bases from J, leaving 9 bases between.

The chain uses TRBV19 and TRBJ2-3; 9 bases are shared with TRBD1. The germline gives CDR1 LNHDA, CDR2 SQIVND (reference sequence). V was clipped by 5 bases and J by 3 bases; unmatched bases: 9. The CDR3 length is 16 residues. The CDR3 region has the DNA TGTGCCAGTAGTTCCCTACAGGGGGCGAGAACAGATACGCAGTATTTT. Its translation: CASSSLQGARTDTQYF.

This clonotype came up many times. V gene TRBV18 combines with J gene TRBJ1-3; unclear D gene. This CDR3 comprises 14 residues. The V and J ends lost 1 base and 0 bases respectively, with 4 bases between them. Germline loops: CDR1 KGHSH, CDR2 LQKENI. The CDR3 loop reads CASSPQSSGNTIYF. The CDR3 DNA follows: TGTGCCAGCTCACCACAGAGCTCTGGAAACACCATATATTTT.

This CDR3 is CASSQVSLLSYEQYF. The CDR3 nucleotides read TGTGCCAGCAGCCAAGTTTCACTGCTCTCCTACGAGCAGTACTTC. This chain links TRBV3-1 with TRBJ2-7, with D unresolved. The germline V and J ends were trimmed by 1 base and 0 bases, with 10 bases remaining between them. The germline gives CDR1 LGHDT, CDR2 YNNKEL (reference sequence). This CDR3 is 15 amino acids long.

This chain links TRBV7-2 with TRBJ1-6; D is perhaps TRBD1 (5 bases). Between the trimmed V and J ends, which lost 5 bases and 10 bases, there was a span of 12 bases. The CDR3 covers 13 residues. CDR1 and CDR2 from the germline V gene are SGHTA and FQGNSA. In nucleotides, the CDR3 is TGTGCCAGCAGCCCGGGATCAGGGTCACCCCTCCACTTT. It codes for CASSPGSGSPLHF.

This clonotype came up many times. The J gene is TRBJ1-3, the V gene TRBV12-3 or TRBV12-4; unclear D gene. V was clipped by 1 base and J by 0 bases, with 4 bases between them. The CDR3 extends over 14 amino acids. The DNA of the CDR3 is TGTGCCAGCAGTTTAGGATACTCTGGAAACACCATATATTTT. Amino acid sequence: CASSLGYSGNTIYF.

This clonotype has a count of ten or more. This sequence joins TRBV7-9 and TRBJ1-1; no firm D call. Germline CDR1 is SEHNR and CDR2 is FQNEAQ (reference sequence). The length of the CDR3 is 12 residues. Deletions cut 1 base from V and 4 bases from J, with 4 bases between. The CDR3 loop reads CASSLGSTEAFF. The DNA of the CDR3 is TGTGCCAGCAGCTTAGGCAGCACTGAAGCTTTCTTT.

This clonotype was detected many times. The chain has TRBV5-1 and TRBJ2-1, with D maybe TRBD2 (7 bases). V lost 0 bases and J 12 bases, leaving 19 bases between the germline ends. The CDR3 is made up of 15 amino acids. The germline CDR1 and CDR2 sequences are SGHRS and YFSETQ. CDR3 amino acids: CASSLDGGAKIRQFF. For the CDR3, the DNA is TGCGCCAGCAGCTTGGATGGGGGGGCTAAAATCCGGCAGTTCTTC.

In DNA form, the CDR3 reads TGCGCCAGCAGCCTAGAAAGGGACAGGGGCCACGAGCAGTACTTC. Encoded protein: CASSLERDRGHEQYF. The V call is TRBV4-3, the J call TRBJ2-7, with 10 bases that match TRBD1. The germline gives CDR1 LGHNA, CDR2 YSLEER. The length of the CDR3 is 15 residues. J gave up 5 bases and V 4 bases, and 8 bases lay outside the gene matches.

This chain joins TRBV19 and TRBJ2-2, with 7 bases identical to TRBD2. This CDR3 has 11 amino acids. The germline CDR1 and CDR2 sequences are LNHDA and SQIVND (reference sequence). CDR3 amino acids: CASAGAGELFF. CDR3 sequence (DNA): TGTGCAAGTGCGGGGGCCGGGGAGCTGTTTTTT.

In its sample, this clonotype was seen many times. This chain links TRBV20-1 with TRBJ2-3; 8 nucleotides line up with TRBD1. Germline CDR1 reads DFQATT; CDR2 reads SNEGSKA (reference sequence). CDR3 length equals 14 residues. V lost 4 bases, J lost 8 bases, and 11 bases stayed unmatched. CDR3 sequence reads: CSAKGTGGGGTQYF. CDR3 sequence (DNA): TGCAGTGCTAAGGGGACAGGTGGAGGGGGTACGCAGTATTTT.

This sequence joins TRBV29-1 and TRBJ1-1, with 8 bases aligning to TRBD1. Germline CDR1 is SQVTM and CDR2 is ANQGSEA. Trimming at V came to 0 bases and at J to 6 bases, leaving 6 bases not matched to a gene. The CDR3 is 14 amino acids. The CDR3 sequence: CSVEDRTGLAEAFF. The CDR3 DNA is TGCAGCGTTGAAGATCGGACAGGGTTGGCTGAAGCTTTCTTT.

This clonotype was recorded at least ten times. The chain couples TRBV3-1 to TRBJ2-1; a weak D match, TRBD1 (6 bases). Trimming shortened V by 4 bases and J by 2 bases, and 12 bases separated the two germline ends. The length of the CDR3 is 15 residues. Germline V gives CDR1 LGHDT, CDR2 YNNKEL (reference sequence). Written as DNA, the CDR3 is TGTGCCAGCAGCCTGACAGGCGACCCCTACAATGAGCAGTTCTTC. This translates into CASSLTGDPYNEQFF.

In this sample, this clonotype turned up many times. The rearrangement uses TRBV5-4 and TRBJ2-3; 10 bases are a match to TRBD2. The CDR3 runs 15 residues. CDR1 and CDR2 from the germline V gene are SGHNT and YYREEE (reference sequence). J was trimmed by 2 bases and V by 7 bases; bases with no gene match: 7. In DNA form, the CDR3 reads TGTGCCAGCTCGGAAACTAGCGGGGTCACAGATACGCAGTATTTT. This codes for CASSETSGVTDTQYF.

This clonotype was counted ten times or more. This chain connects TRBV6-6 to TRBJ1-1; unclear D gene. The germline V gene has CDR1 MNHNY and CDR2 SVGAGI (reference sequence). The V end was cut by 0 bases, the J end by 4 bases, with 12 bases between. CDR3 size: 15 residues. CDR3 nucleotides: TGTGCCAGCAGTTACTCACCGGGGTTGGTCACTGAAGCTTTCTTT. Its protein product is CASSYSPGLVTEAFF.

This clonotype occurred many times. This chain connects TRBV19 to TRBJ2-1; 10 nucleotides line up with TRBD1. The germline gives CDR1 LNHDA, CDR2 SQIVND (reference sequence). V lost 8 bases, J lost 2 bases, and 0 bases stayed unmatched. The CDR3 consists of 13 residues. As DNA, the CDR3 is TGTGCCAGTGGACAGGGGGCCTACAATGAGCAGTTCTTC. This codes for CASGQGAYNEQFF.

This clonotype came up many times. The rearrangement uses TRBV3-1 and TRBJ2-3; unclear D gene. Trimming took off 6 bases at V and 7 bases at J, with 8 bases between the two ends. The CDR3 extends over 11 amino acids. The germline V gene has CDR1 LGHDT and CDR2 YNNKEL (reference sequence). The CDR3 region has the DNA TGTGCCAGCAGGGACGCCCATACGCAGTATTTT. Amino acids: CASRDAHTQYF.

This clonotype was seen more than once but under ten times. The chain carries TRBV7-8 and TRBJ2-1; D is uncertain. CDR1 is SGHVS, CDR2 FQNEAQ, per germline. The CDR3 spans 15 residues. Trimming took 5 bases from V and 0 from J, leaving 11 bases between them. The CDR3 here is CASSPLPLSYNEQFF. In nucleotides, the CDR3 is TGTGCCAGCAGCCCACTACCGCTCTCCTACAATGAGCAGTTCTTC.

This clonotype was recorded at least ten times. The rearrangement uses TRBV7-9 and TRBJ1-1; possible D gene TRBD1, 5 bases. This CDR3 region has 15 residues. The germline V gene has CDR1 SEHNR and CDR2 FQNEAQ (reference sequence). V lost 2 bases and J 5 bases, leaving 15 bases between the germline ends. The CDR3 loop reads CASSLQGTTRTEAFF. For the CDR3, the DNA is TGTGCCAGCAGCTTACAGGGCACCACGAGAACTGAAGCTTTCTTT.